One and the same sample provided the 8 T cell receptor beta chains below, sequenced in a study of T-cell reconstitution after alpha-beta-depleted transplantation in children. The TCRbeta library was prepared with unique molecular identifiers. MiXCR, run by TCRdb on the PCR reads, gives a single entry per CDR3 protein. The sample carries 500,000 or so distinct CDR3 sequences, 30% to 35% recorded once. This sample comprised PBMCs from the stem cell graft donor, obtained from the stem cell graft. All receptors come from a human donor who donated a stem cell graft to a child with aplastic anemia.

This clonotype has a handful of counts. The J gene is TRBJ2-1, the V gene TRBV10-3; 12 bases are a match to TRBD2. V was pared by 6 bases and J by 7 bases, with 4 bases of the junction left unmatched. This CDR3 has 14 amino acids. From germline, CDR1 is ENHRY and CDR2 SYGVKD. The CDR3, as DNA: TGTGCCATCAGCCCCGGACTAGCGGGAAATGAGCAGTTCTTC. Amino acid sequence: CAISPGLAGNEQFF.

This clonotype turned up a few times. This chain connects TRBV21-1 to TRBJ1-1. TRBV21-1 is a pseudogene segment. This CDR3 is built from 16 residues. CDR3 sequence: CASSEKEAPMNTEAFF. The CDR3 DNA reads TGTGCCAGCAGCGAAAAGGAGGCACCGATGAACACTGAAGCTTTCTTT.

This chain connects TRBV6-5 to TRBJ2-2, with D possibly TRBD2 on 6 matching bases. Trimming pared 1 base from V and 5 bases from J, leaving 8 bases between. This CDR3 is built from 14 residues. Germline V CDR1 and CDR2: MNHEY, SVGAGI. CDR3 coding DNA: TGTGCCAGCAGTTACTATGGGGGGACCGGGGAGCTGTTTTTT. Amino acids: CASSYYGGTGELFF.

This clonotype was seen only a few times. This chain connects TRBV30 to TRBJ1-5, with a weak D call TRBD1 (5 bases). Between the trimmed V and J ends, which lost 5 bases and 7 bases, there was a span of 12 bases. CDR3 length: 12 amino acids. Germline CDR1 reads GTSNPN; CDR2 reads SVGIG (reference sequence). CDR3 region: CAWGGPSQPQHF. DNA of the CDR3: TGTGCCTGGGGGGGACCTTCACAGCCCCAGCATTTT.

This clonotype was counted between two and nine times. This chain joins TRBV7-2 and TRBJ2-1, with a weak D call TRBD1 (6 bases). V lost 4 bases and J 7 bases, leaving 17 bases between the germline ends. Germline V gives CDR1 SGHTA, CDR2 FQGNSA. This CDR3 contains 15 residues. The CDR3 sequence is CASSSPDRLKNEQFF. In DNA, the CDR3 is TGTGCCAGCAGCTCCCCCGACAGGTTAAAAAATGAGCAGTTCTTC.

This clonotype was seen ten or more times. This chain joins TRBV7-2 and TRBJ2-7, with D perhaps matching TRBD2 (5 bases). Trimming took off 1 base at V and 0 bases at J, with 10 bases between the two ends. Looked up from germline, CDR1 is SGHTA and CDR2 is FQGNSA. The CDR3 runs to 15 residues. The DNA of the CDR3 is TGTGCCAGCAGCTTAGGTGGCGGGTCCTCCTACGAGCAGTACTTC. This gives the protein CASSLGGGSSYEQYF. Variable domain in full (rest from reference TRBV7-2 and TRBJ2-7): GAGVSQSPSNKVTEKGKDVELRCDPISGHTALYWYRQSLGQGLEFLIYFQGNSAPDKSGLPSDRFSAERTGGSVSTLTIQRTQQEDSAVYLCASSLGGGSSYEQYFGPGTRLTVT.

This clonotype showed up just a few times. The chain combines TRBV5-6 with TRBJ1-2, with D possibly matching TRBD1 (5 bases). The V end lost 0 bases, the J end lost 8 bases, and 8 bases lay between the germline ends. CDR1 is SGHDT and CDR2 is YYEEEE in the germline V gene. The CDR3 is made up of 12 amino acids. CDR3: CASSLARDGYTF. The CDR3 region has the DNA TGTGCCAGCAGCTTGGCCAGGGACGGCTACACCTTC.

The CDR3: CASSPPGQGAFF. CDR3 DNA: TGTGCCAGCTCACCACCAGGACAGGGAGCTTTCTTT. The chain is built from TRBV18 and TRBJ1-1, with 8 bases identical to TRBD1. Germline CDR1 reads KGHSH; CDR2 reads LQKENI. Germline trimming cut 0 bases from V and 10 bases from J; bases unmatched to any gene: 1. The CDR3 loop spans 12 amino acids.